The 9 T cell receptor beta chains listed next were all sequenced from one sample in a study of spatial heterogeneity in lung cancer. TCRdb reprocessed the 5' RACE reads with MiXCR, giving one entry per CDR3 protein. This sample has about 32,000 distinct CDR3 sequences, with 8.5% to 12% found just once. Time point here: blood at routine non-recurrence follow-up after resection. This material consisted of PBMCs, taken at follow-up. Receptors originate from a female donor with early-stage non-small cell lung cancer.

This clonotype has just a few counts. The chain combines TRBV20-1 with TRBJ2-3; tentative D call: TRBD2 (6 bases). The CDR3 is 11 residues long. Trimming removed 6 bases from V and 15 bases from J, with 19 bases in between. The V gene's germline CDR1 is DFQATT and CDR2 SNEGSKA (reference sequence). CDR3 bases: TGCAGTGCGCCCCGGGAGAGGACCCCATATTTT. Protein product: CSAPRERTPYF.

The sample holds many counts of this clonotype. The V and J genes are TRBV20-1 and TRBJ1-1; unclear D gene. Per the germline V gene, CDR1 is DFQATT and CDR2 is SNEGSKA (reference sequence). The V and J ends lost 1 base and 2 bases respectively, with 11 bases between them. The CDR3 consists of 14 residues. CDR3 sequence reads: CSARGVWANTEAFF. The CDR3 nucleotides read TGCAGTGCTAGAGGGGTCTGGGCCAACACTGAAGCTTTCTTT.

The sample holds many counts of this clonotype. This chain connects TRBV29-1 to TRBJ1-5, with TRBD1 identical over 8 bases. V lost 6 bases, J lost 6 bases, and 7 bases stayed unmatched. The germline gives CDR1 SQVTM, CDR2 ANQGSEA. This CDR3 has 13 residues. CDR3 in DNA: TGCAGCGTGAAACAGGGGGAAGGTCAGCCCCAGCATTTT. Residues: CSVKQGEGQPQHF.

V and J are TRBV29-1 and TRBJ2-2; 7 nucleotides align to TRBD2. The CDR3 length is 14 residues. Germline V gives CDR1 SQVTM, CDR2 ANQGSEA. J was trimmed by 4 bases and V by 4 bases; bases with no gene match: 6. CDR3 protein: CSVVGGEGTGELFF. The CDR3 DNA reads as TGCAGCGTTGTAGGCGGGGAGGGCACCGGGGAGCTGTTTTTT.

The V gene is TRBV5-6, the J gene TRBJ2-1, with 10 positions matching TRBD2. V was pared by 1 base and J by 2 bases, with 6 bases of the junction left unmatched. From germline, CDR1 is SGHDT and CDR2 YYEEEE. The CDR3 covers 17 residues. The DNA of the CDR3 is TGTGCCAGCAGCTTGTCCCTACTAGCGGGGACCTACAATGAGCAGTTCTTC. It translates to CASSLSLLAGTYNEQFF.

This clonotype was observed a single time. Just one base apart from a much larger clone, this may be a read error. The J gene is TRBJ2-5, the V gene TRBV19; D remains unclear. The CDR3 loop spans 12 amino acids. The germline gives CDR1 LNHDA, CDR2 SQIVND (reference sequence). The CDR3 DNA reads as TGTACCAGTAGTGCTATCGGAGAGACCCAGTACTTC. Residues: CTSSAIGETQYF.

In the case of this clonotype: This clone may be a read error of a much larger clone one base away. V and J are TRBV5-5 and TRBJ2-7; D perhaps matches TRBD1 (5 bases). Germline values: CDR1 SGHKS, CDR2 YYEKEE (reference sequence). The CDR3 is 12 residues long. Trimming left V 4 bases short and J 6 bases short, with 11 bases between. The CDR3 is CASSEDICEQYF. DNA for the CDR3: TGTGCCAGCAGCGAGGACATCTGCGAGCAGTACTTC.

This clonotype is labeled as medium-sized. V and J are TRBV4-1 and TRBJ2-3; 9 bases match TRBD1. Germline-derived CDR1 and CDR2 are MGHRA and YSYEKL. The CDR3 sequence is 16 residues long. The ends lost 1 base at V and 5 bases at J; junction bases unmatched: 7. CDR3 amino acids: CASSQGSGQGRDTQYF. CDR3 in DNA: TGCGCCAGCAGCCAAGGTAGTGGACAGGGGAGAGATACGCAGTATTTT.

The chain employs TRBV20-1 and TRBJ2-3, with D possibly called TRBD1 or TRBD2 (5 bases each). Trimming cost V 0 bases and J 3 bases, with 19 bases left between them. This CDR3 is built from 17 residues. The germline V gene encodes CDR1 DFQATT and CDR2 SNEGSKA (reference sequence). As DNA, the CDR3 is TGCAGTGCTAGAGACGGCCCTTTAGGCAGGGAGACAGATACGCAGTATTTT. It specifies CSARDGPLGRETDTQYF.